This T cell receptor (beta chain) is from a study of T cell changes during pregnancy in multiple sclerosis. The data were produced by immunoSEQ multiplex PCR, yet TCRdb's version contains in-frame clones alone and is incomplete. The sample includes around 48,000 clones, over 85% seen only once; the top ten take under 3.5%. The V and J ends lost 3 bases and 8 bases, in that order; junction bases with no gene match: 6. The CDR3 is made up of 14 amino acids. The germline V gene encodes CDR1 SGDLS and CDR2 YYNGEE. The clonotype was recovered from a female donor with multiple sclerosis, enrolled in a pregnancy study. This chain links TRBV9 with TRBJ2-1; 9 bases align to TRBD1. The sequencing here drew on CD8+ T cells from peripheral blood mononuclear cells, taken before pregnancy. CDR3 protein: CASSGGTGYDEQFF. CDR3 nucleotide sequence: TGTGCCAGCAGCGGAGGGACAGGGTACGATGAGCAGTTCTTC.